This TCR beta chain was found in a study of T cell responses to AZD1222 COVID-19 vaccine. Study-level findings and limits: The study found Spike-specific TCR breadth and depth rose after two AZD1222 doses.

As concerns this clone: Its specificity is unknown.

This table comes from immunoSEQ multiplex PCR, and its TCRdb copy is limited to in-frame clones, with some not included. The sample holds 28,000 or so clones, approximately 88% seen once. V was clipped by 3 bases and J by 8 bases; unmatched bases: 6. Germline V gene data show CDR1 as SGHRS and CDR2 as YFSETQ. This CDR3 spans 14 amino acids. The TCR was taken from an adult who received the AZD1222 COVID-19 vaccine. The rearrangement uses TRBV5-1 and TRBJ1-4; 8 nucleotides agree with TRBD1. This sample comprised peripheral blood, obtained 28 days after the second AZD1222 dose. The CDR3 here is CASSSDRVEEKLFF. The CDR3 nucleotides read TGCGCCAGCAGCTCGGACAGGGTTGAGGAAAAACTGTTTTTT.